This passage covers 19 T cell receptor beta chains from one sample sequenced in a study of identical twins. TCRdb re-analysed the 5' RACE reads in MiXCR, keeping a single row per CDR3 protein. The table shows about 550,000 distinct CDR3 sequences, with approximately 20% occurring only once. The sample also formed part of further work on yellow fever vaccine responses in identical twins.

Sequenced material: CD4+ T cells sorted from blood. These receptors were collected from a woman aged 18 to 35 in good health.

This clonotype turned up a few times. V and J are TRBV7-6 and TRBJ2-5, with 7 bases that match TRBD1. CDR1 and CDR2 from the germline V gene are SGHVS and FNYEAQ. V was clipped by 2 bases and J by 2 bases; unmatched bases: 5. CDR3 length: 15 residues. Here the CDR3 DNA reads TGTGCCAGCAGCTTAAGACAGGGATGGCAAGAGACCCAGTACTTC. The encoded protein is CASSLRQGWQETQYF.

The chain joins TRBV2 to TRBJ2-3; D not resolved. V gave up 6 bases and J gave up 4 bases, with 8 bases separating them. The CDR3 length is 12 residues. Germline CDR1 and CDR2: SNHLY and FYNNEI. The CDR3 loop reads CASRIVPDTQYF. The CDR3 DNA reads as TGTGCCAGCAGGATAGTCCCAGATACGCAGTATTTT.

This clonotype occurred a few times. The J gene is TRBJ1-4, the V gene TRBV10-3; D uncertain. The V gene lost 0 bases and the J gene lost 4 bases, with 9 bases spanning the gap. Germline assignment: CDR1 ENHRY and CDR2 SYGVKD. The CDR3 is 15 residues long. The CDR3 nucleotides are TGTGCCATCAGTGAGTCCTCAGTTGGTAATGAAAAACTGTTTTTT. Translating gives CAISESSVGNEKLFF.

This clonotype was picked up many times. J is TRBJ2-1 and V is TRBV9; 11 positions agree with TRBD2. The CDR3 runs 17 residues. Germline CDR1 reads SGDLS; CDR2 reads YYNGEE. With 3 bases clipped from V and 3 bases from J, the junction kept 8 bases outside the gene matches. In DNA, the CDR3 is TGTGCCAGCAGCGGAGCTAGCGGGAGGCTAAACTACAATGAGCAGTTCTTC. As protein: CASSGASGRLNYNEQFF.

About this clonotype: Since no conserved phenylalanine or tryptophan closes the CDR3, a read error is the likely cause. Because the CDR3's place on the DNA is in doubt, the DNA is left out and the CDR3 is given as listed by TCRdb. J is TRBJ2-1 and V is TRBV20-1; TRBD1, as called in the table, went unchecked against the DNA. The germline CDR1 and CDR2 sequences are DFQATT and SNEGSKA (reference sequence). The CDR3 comprises 15 residues, both ends counted. This CDR3 reads CSARDLGENPFAMGV.

The chain joins TRBV2 to TRBJ2-4, with D perhaps matching TRBD1 (6 bases). The CDR3 is made up of 15 amino acids. V was clipped by 5 bases and J by 0 bases, with 11 bases between them. CDR1 is SNHLY, CDR2 FYNNEI, per germline. The CDR3 coding sequence is TGTGCCAGCAGTTTCCCGGGACAAGCCAAAAACATTCAGTACTTC. The encoded protein is CASSFPGQAKNIQYF.

In this sample, this clonotype turned up a few times. The DNA for the CDR3 is TGTGCCAGCAGCACCAAGGGGCAGGGGTCCGGGGAGCTGTTTTTT. This codes for CASSTKGQGSGELFF. The gene calls are TRBV6-1 and TRBJ2-2; D is possibly TRBD1 (6 bases). The CDR3 extends over 15 amino acids. Germline loops: CDR1 MNHNS, CDR2 SASEGT. The ends were cut back, 6 bases at V and 6 bases at J, with 17 bases in the middle.

The sample holds a few counts of this clonotype. V usage is TRBV7-8 and J usage is TRBJ2-5; 8 positions match TRBD1. Per the germline V gene, CDR1 is SGHVS and CDR2 is FQNEAQ. The V gene end was trimmed by 6 bases and the J gene end by 5 bases; junction bases not matched to a gene: 11. The CDR3 is 15 residues long. The CDR3 nucleotides are TGTGCCAGCAGGTCAACCAGGACAGGGTTCGAGACCCAGTACTTC. It is translated as CASRSTRTGFETQYF.

Only a few counts were recorded for this clonotype. The chain carries TRBV19 and TRBJ2-1; D is perhaps TRBD2 (5 bases). CDR1 is LNHDA, CDR2 SQIVND, per germline (reference sequence). The CDR3 runs to 13 residues. V was trimmed by 9 bases and J by 0 bases, leaving 9 bases between them. The CDR3 coding sequence is TGTGCCAGCGGCCGGGGCTCCTACAATGAGCAGTTCTTC. It is translated as CASGRGSYNEQFF.

The count of this clonotype is one. The rearrangement links TRBV29-1 to TRBJ2-2; unclear D gene. Deletions cut 5 bases from V and 6 bases from J, with 7 bases between. The V gene's germline CDR1 is SQVTM and CDR2 ANQGSEA. CDR3 length: 11 amino acids. The CDR3 here is CSVTAAGELFF. The CDR3 nucleotides read TGCAGCGTTACTGCGGCCGGGGAGCTGTTTTTT.

This clonotype was counted many times. This chain uses TRBV4-1 with TRBJ2-3; a possible D gene is TRBD1 (6 bases). The CDR3 consists of 16 residues. Germline loops: CDR1 MGHRA, CDR2 YSYEKL. V was trimmed by 3 bases and J by 3 bases, leaving 16 bases between them. CDR3 loop: CASSQVQGPPTDTQYF. The CDR3 DNA reads as TGCGCCAGCAGCCAGGTACAGGGCCCCCCGACAGATACGCAGTATTTT.

This clonotype appeared a few times. The rearrangement links TRBV12-3 or TRBV12-4 to TRBJ2-7; D possibly corresponds to TRBD1 (5 bases). The CDR3 extends over 12 amino acids. The V end lost 2 bases, the J end lost 9 bases, and 11 bases lay between the germline ends. CDR3 region: CASSLNGGAQYV. CDR3 in DNA: TGTGCCAGCAGTTTAAATGGTGGGGCGCAGTACGTC.

The V call is TRBV20-1, the J call TRBJ2-1; D might be TRBD1 (7 bases). The CDR3 extends over 14 amino acids. The V and J ends lost 6 bases and 0 bases respectively, with 12 bases between them. Germline lookup yields CDR1 DFQATT and CDR2 SNEGSKA (reference sequence). This chain's CDR3 is CSARDRASYNEQFF. The CDR3 bases are TGCAGTGCGCGGGACAGAGCCTCCTACAATGAGCAGTTCTTC.

The sample holds a few counts of this clonotype. The V gene is TRBV24-1, the J gene TRBJ2-1; possibly TRBD2 for D (5 bases). From germline, CDR1 is KGHDR and CDR2 SFDVKD. Trimming pared 2 bases from V and 9 bases from J, leaving 10 bases between. This CDR3 is built from 13 residues. The CDR3: CATSDSLGGEQFF. In DNA, the CDR3 is TGTGCCACCAGTGATTCGCTAGGAGGTGAGCAGTTCTTC.

The V call is TRBV7-9, the J call TRBJ2-1, with a tentative D call TRBD1 (5 bases). V was trimmed by 5 bases and J by 5 bases, leaving 10 bases between them. CDR1 and CDR2 (germline): SEHNR, FQNEAQ (reference sequence). There are 13 residues in the CDR3. The CDR3 DNA reads TGTGCCAGCAGCAAGACAGAAAACAATGAGCAGTTCTTC. It specifies CASSKTENNEQFF.

This clonotype appeared many times. The chain has TRBV6-1 and TRBJ2-7, with 10 nucleotides matching TRBD1. This CDR3 comprises 14 residues. V lost 6 bases, J lost 1 base, and 3 bases stayed unmatched. Germline CDR1 is MNHNS and CDR2 is SASEGT. The CDR3, as DNA: TGTGCCAGCAGACCGGGACAGGGGTCCTACGAGCAGTACTTC. Translation: CASRPGQGSYEQYF.

The V call is TRBV12-3 or TRBV12-4, the J call TRBJ2-5; 8 bases fit TRBD1. V lost 2 bases to trimming and J lost 5 bases; unmatched junction nucleotides: 7. This CDR3 is 15 amino acids long. As DNA, the CDR3 is TGTGCCAGCAGTTTATGGCCAGGGGGCTGGGAGACCCAGTACTTC. This gives the protein CASSLWPGGWETQYF.

This clonotype was observed a few times. V gene TRBV2 combines with J gene TRBJ2-7, with 15 bases lining up with TRBD2. CDR1 is SNHLY, CDR2 FYNNEI, per germline. J was trimmed by 0 bases and V by 5 bases; bases with no gene match: 11. This CDR3 comprises 19 residues. In DNA, the CDR3 is TGTGCCAGCAGTAAGAGTGGACTAGCGGGAGGGAGGGGCTCCTACGAGCAGTACTTC. This sequence encodes CASSKSGLAGGRGSYEQYF.

Only a few counts were recorded for this clonotype. The chain carries TRBV12-3 or TRBV12-4 and TRBJ1-2, with D possibly being TRBD1 (5 bases). This CDR3 is 13 amino acids long. V was pared by 1 base and J by 4 bases, with 7 bases between. The CDR3 protein is CASSLVGGYGYTF. CDR3 DNA sequence: TGTGCCAGCAGTTTAGTTGGGGGCTATGGCTACACCTTC.